The sequence of this T cell receptor (beta chain) was determined in a study of tumor-infiltrating lymphocytes in primary liver carcinoma. Study-level information: Stage T1-T3 N0M0 tumors spanned about 4 to 11 cm. Yields of productive TCRbeta reads ranged from roughly 3.5 to 8 million per sample and were similar across tissue types. Notes on the study in general: Blood's top-250-clone fraction was significantly lower than that of tumors (p = 0.039).

The CDR3 extends over 13 amino acids. CDR1 is GTSNPN, CDR2 SVGIG, per germline (reference sequence). The ends were cut back, 1 base at V and 5 bases at J, with 11 bases in the middle. Researchers generated TCR beta cDNA from about 0.5 ug of total RNA, relying on a constant-region primer. Each TCR beta library was derived from three nested multiplex PCR rounds that employed slightly modified ARM-PCR. Two initial PCR rounds of about 10 cycles each paired TRBV1-TRBV30 forward primers with a C-beta reverse primer. One entry per CDR3 protein, called by TCRdb with MiXCR from the multiplex PCR reads. This sample has 100,000 to 150,000 distinct CDR3 sequences, with 64% found just once. DNA and RNA were both co-extracted from approximately 20-30 mg of bulk tissue that had not been sorted. Cases comprised patients with primary liver carcinoma who received surgical resection. This clonotype was seen ten or more times. The antigen is not known.

The TCR sequence derives from a woman in her fifties or sixties with primary liver carcinoma and hepatitis B virus infection. Sequencing was done on a sample of liver tumor tissue from sampling region 3. Subset noted: tumor region T3, left-lateral pole. The chain uses TRBV30 and TRBJ2-5; D uncertain. The CDR3 DNA is TGTGCCTGGAGTGGGATTACCCGGGAGACCCAGTACTTC. Translated: CAWSGITRETQYF.